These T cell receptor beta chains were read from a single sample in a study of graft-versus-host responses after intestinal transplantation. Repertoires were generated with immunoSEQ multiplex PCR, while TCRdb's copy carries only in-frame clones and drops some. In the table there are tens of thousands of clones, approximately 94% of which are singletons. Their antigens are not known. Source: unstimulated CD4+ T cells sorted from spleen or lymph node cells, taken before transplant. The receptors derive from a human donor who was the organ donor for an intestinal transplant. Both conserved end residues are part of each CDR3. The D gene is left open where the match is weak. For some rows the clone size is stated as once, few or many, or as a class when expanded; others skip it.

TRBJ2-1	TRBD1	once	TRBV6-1	TGTGCCGGCAGAACGACAGGGCCCCCTGATGAGCAGTTCTTC	CAGRTTGPPDEQFF
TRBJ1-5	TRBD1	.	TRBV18	TGTGCCAGCTCGGGACAGGACCATAGCAATCAGCCCCAGCATTTT	CASSGQDHSNQPQHF
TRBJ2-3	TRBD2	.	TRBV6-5	TGTGCCAGCAGTTCCCTCGCGGCGGGGGGCACAGATACGCAGTATTTT	CASSSLAAGGTDTQYF
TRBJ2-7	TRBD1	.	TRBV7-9	TGTGCCAGCAGCCTCCGACAGGGGCCGCTCCGGGAGCAGTACTTC	CASSLRQGPLREQYF
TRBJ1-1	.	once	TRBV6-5	TGTGCCAGCAGCCTCGGACCGGACGGCACTGAAGCTTTCTTT	CASSLGPDGTEAFF
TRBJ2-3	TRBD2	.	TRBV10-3	TGTGCCATCAGCTTAGCGGGGGGGTATCATACGCAGTATTTT	CAISLAGGYHTQYF
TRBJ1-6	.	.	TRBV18	TGTGCCAGCTCACCGCGGGTTGGCTCCTATAATTCACCCCTCCACTTT	CASSPRVGSYNSPLHF
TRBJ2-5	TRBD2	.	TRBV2	TGTGCCAGCGATCTGACGGGGGGGCGTTACGAGACCCAGTACTTC	CASDLTGGRYETQYF
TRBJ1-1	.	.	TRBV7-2	TGTGCCAGCAGGACATATAGAGCTGAAGCTTTCTTT	CASRTYRAEAFF
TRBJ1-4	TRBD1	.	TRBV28	TGTGCCGGCAGTTTACCGGGACAGGGGGCAACTAATGAAAAACTGTTTTTT	CAGSLPGQGATNEKLFF
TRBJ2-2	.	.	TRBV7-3	TGTGCCAGCAGCTTATTCGGCGCAGCCGGGGAGCTGTTTTTT	CASSLFGAAGELFF
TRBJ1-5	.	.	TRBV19	TGTGCCAGCGGTGAGGGGCTAAATCAGCCCCAGCATTTT	CASGEGLNQPQHF
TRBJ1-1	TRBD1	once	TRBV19	TGTGCCAGTAGTCAACAGGGGGGGGCCACTGAAGCTTTCTTT	CASSQQGGATEAFF
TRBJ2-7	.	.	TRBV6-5	TGTGCCAGCAGTAAGCACAGGGGTCCGGGGGGCGAGCAGTACTTC	CASSKHRGPGGEQYF
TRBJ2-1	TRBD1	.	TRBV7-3	TGTGCCAGCAGCTTAACCGGACAGGGGGATTACAATGAGCAGTTCTTC	CASSLTGQGDYNEQFF
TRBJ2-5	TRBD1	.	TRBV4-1	TGCGCCAGCAGCCAAGCCTCAGGGGGAGAGACCCAGTACTTC	CASSQASGGETQYF
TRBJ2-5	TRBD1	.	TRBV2	TGTGCCAGCAGTGAAGCATATCAGGCAGGGGGTCGGATTGAGACCCAGTACTTC	CASSEAYQAGGRIETQYF
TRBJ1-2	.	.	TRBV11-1	TGTGCCAGCAGCCTTTCCAGCGTTAGTAACTATGGCTACACCTTC	CASSLSSVSNYGYTF
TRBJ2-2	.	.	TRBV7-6	TGTGCCAGCAGCTTAGGAGGAGGCAGTGGGAACACCGGGGAGCTGTTTTTT	CASSLGGGSGNTGELFF
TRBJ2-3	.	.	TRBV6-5	TGTGCCAGCAGTTACTCGATGAGGACAGATACGCAGTATTTT	CASSYSMRTDTQYF
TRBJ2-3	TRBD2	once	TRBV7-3	TGTGCCAGCAGCTATAGCGGGGGGTCCGGCACAGATACGCAGTATTTT	CASSYSGGSGTDTQYF
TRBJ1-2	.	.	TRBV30	TGTGCCTGGAGTCAAAACGCCGGGACGGTGTATGGCTACACCTTC	CAWSQNAGTVYGYTF
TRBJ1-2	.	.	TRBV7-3	TGTGCCAGCAGCTTAACAGCAGGGTATGGCTACACCTTC	CASSLTAGYGYTF
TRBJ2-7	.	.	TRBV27	TGTGCCAGCAGTTTTCGGACCTCAAGGTTGGGCGAGCAGTACTTC	CASSFRTSRLGEQYF
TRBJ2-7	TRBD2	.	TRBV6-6	TGTGCCAGCAGTTACTCGACGGGGGGGGCTTCCTACGAGCAGTACTTC	CASSYSTGGASYEQYF
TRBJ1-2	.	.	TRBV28	TGTGCCAGCAGTCTTCTAGACACCCCCTATGGCTACACCTTC	CASSLLDTPYGYTF
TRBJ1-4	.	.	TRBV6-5	TGTGCCAGCAGTTCACGGACCCGTCATAATGAAAAACTGTTTTTT	CASSSRTRHNEKLFF
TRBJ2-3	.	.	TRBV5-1	TGCGCCAGCAGCTTGGGCCCCTCTAGCACAGATACGCAGTATTTT	CASSLGPSSTDTQYF
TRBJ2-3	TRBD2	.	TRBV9	TGTGCCAGCAGCGCGTCGGGACTAGCGGGGACAGATACGCAGTATTTT	CASSASGLAGTDTQYF
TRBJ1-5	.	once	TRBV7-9	TGTGCCAGCAGCGCAGGGAATAGCAATCAGCCCCAGCATTTT	CASSAGNSNQPQHF
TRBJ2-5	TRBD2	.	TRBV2	TGTGCCAGCAGTGAACAGCGGGGTGTTACGGAGACCCAGTACTTC	CASSEQRGVTETQYF
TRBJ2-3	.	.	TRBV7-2	TGTGCCAGCAGCTTCACCGAAGGGACAGATACGCAGTATTTT	CASSFTEGTDTQYF
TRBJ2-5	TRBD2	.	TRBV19	TGTGCCAGTAGTGCAGGACTAGGAGCCCTCCAAGAGACCCAGTACTTC	CASSAGLGALQETQYF
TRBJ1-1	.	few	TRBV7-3	TGTGCCAGCAGCTTAGTAGGGGGGAACACTGAAGCTTTCTTT	CASSLVGGNTEAFF
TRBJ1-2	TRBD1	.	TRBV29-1	TGCAGCGTTGACACCACAGGGGGCGCGGCTGGCTACACCTTC	CSVDTTGGAAGYTF
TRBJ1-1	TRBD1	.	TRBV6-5	TGTGCCAGCAGTTACCAGGGGGCCGGCACTGAAGCTTTCTTT	CASSYQGAGTEAFF